This T cell receptor beta chain was identified in a study of blood T cell repertoires in COVID-19 (dated by TCRdb to 2018 to 2020). The study in broad terms: Samples from collaborators originated in the United States, Italy and Spain and spanned both the acute and convalescent phases of COVID-19. The prospective study material was composed of cDNA or gDNA derived from T cells, B-cell-depleted T cells, or PBMCs. Subjects who had been exposed to COVID-19, were actively infected with it, or had recovered from it provided the deeply sampled blood TCRbeta repertoires that made up the dataset. The repertoires were released in a freely available public database intended as a resource for research on the immune response to SARS-CoV-2. The samples were drawn from two sources: the first 160 participants of the ongoing ImmuneRACE study, and over 1,000 subjects contributed by 6 global collaborators. The sample metadata nearly always contained a de-identified subject ID, COVID-19 status, age in years and sex. Where HLA class I and class II types were available, the types were taken from metadata supplied by the sample provider, not from assay-based typing.

TCRbeta CDR3 regions were amplified from genomic DNA by means of the immunoSEQ Assay, a bias-controlled multiplex PCR. The paper's processing steps were these. Nucleated cell counts per sample were estimated from amplification of reference gene primers within the assay. To quantify the absolute abundance of each unique TCRbeta CDR3 rearrangement, sequence reads were collapsed and filtered. For each sample, productive Simpson clonality was calculated by taking the square root of Simpson's diversity index across productive rearrangements. The source is immuneACCESS, and TCRdb retained only in-frame sequences with V and J called. Part of the clones is not carried over; for the studies checked, unresolved V genes explain less than half of this, and the remainder is unexplained. V and J calls and clone size are as listed in that table; D and trimming were resolved from the DNA. The sample table contains some 160,000 clones; only one count was recorded for 86% of them. Approximately 4% of the sample is held by the ten biggest clonotypes.

The collaborating institutions used their own protocols to collect whole blood in K2EDTA tubes. For TCRbeta analysis, collaborator samples were shipped as frozen whole blood, as isolated PBMCs, or as DNA extracted from either sample type. In the case of this clone: No cognate antigen has been identified for it. No base-level quality is on record; no much larger clone is a single base apart.

The cysteine opens and the phenylalanine closes a CDR3 of 19 amino acids. CDR3 DNA only is kept here, 57 bases in frame from base 1. V is trimmed back by 0 bases and J by 0 bases, and the junction contains 13 bases that no gene match accounts for. Sequences SGHDN (CDR1) and FVKESK (CDR2) are obtained from the germline V gene. Points the paper makes about the study in general: The quantity of clinical and demographic metadata differed by source and by participant and was supplied without curation.

The chain employs TRBV14 and TRBJ1-1, and TRBD1 matches 7 of the central bases. The source is a woman in her sixties or seventies with acute or convalescent COVID-19. Sequencing was performed on peripheral blood. The bases read TGTGCCAGCAGCCAAGAGTTAAGAGGTTACAGGGGAGTGAACACTGAAGCTTTCTTT. The translation is CASSQELRGYRGVNTEAFF.